The 15 T cell receptor beta chains listed next were all sequenced from one sample in a study of T cell responses to AZD1222 COVID-19 vaccine (dated by TCRdb to the early 2020s). Libraries were built with the immunoSEQ multiplex PCR assay. TCRdb retrieved this table from immuneACCESS and kept in-frame rearrangements only. Not all clones are present; in checked studies, unresolved V genes account for under half, and no reason is known for the remainder. This sample has some 130,000 clones in its table, and 85% to 95% of those were observed once. The biggest ten clones account for approximately 6.8% of the sample. Reading the label with the study, this specimen's time point is: about 28 days (+/-7) after the second vaccine dose. Sequences were derived from peripheral blood, sampled 28 days after the second AZD1222 dose. These receptors were obtained from an adult who received the AZD1222 COVID-19 vaccine.

This clone has more than one count but fewer than ten. The J gene is TRBJ1-5, the V gene TRBV19, with D possibly being TRBD1 (6 bases). Germline loops: CDR1 LNHDA, CDR2 SQIVND (reference sequence). With 5 bases removed from V and 3 bases from J, the gap between germline ends came to 14 bases. The CDR3 contains 15 residues. CDR3 nucleotide sequence: TGTGCCAGTAGTGAGACACAGGGATTCAATCAGCCCCAGCATTTT. As protein: CASSETQGFNQPQHF.

The CDR3 bases are TGTGCCAGCAGTCGCAGACAGGGTCGACAGTTCTTC. It translates to CASSRRQGRQFF. The chain employs TRBV3-1 (or the pseudogene TRBV3-2) and TRBJ2-1; TRBD1 matches at 7 bases. CDR3 size: 12 residues. V dropped 6 bases and J dropped 13; count of bases not matched to a gene: 9. The germline V gene encodes CDR1 LGHDT and CDR2 YNNKEL (reference sequence).

This rearrangement joins TRBV4-2 to TRBJ2-7, with D unresolved. Trimming removed 3 bases at V and 4 bases at J, with 16 bases between. CDR3 length: 15 residues. Germline CDR1 and CDR2: LGHNA and YNFKEQ. Here the CDR3 DNA reads TGTGCCAGCAGCCATTATCCCGACATCCAATACGAGCAGTACTTC. This codes for CASSHYPDIQYEQYF.

The J gene is TRBJ2-1, the V gene TRBV2; 9 bases agree with TRBD2. This CDR3 region has 14 residues. V was pared by 5 bases and J by 7 bases, with 6 bases of the junction left unmatched. CDR1 is SNHLY, CDR2 FYNNEI, per germline. CDR3 DNA: TGTGCCAGCAGTACTAGCGGGTCGTATAATGAGCAGTTCTTC. It yields the protein CASSTSGSYNEQFF.

The chain has TRBV27 and TRBJ1-2, with TRBD1 matching 8 bases. The CDR3 is 13 residues long. V dropped 7 bases and J dropped 5; count of bases not matched to a gene: 6. Looked up from germline, CDR1 is MNHEY and CDR2 is SMNVEV (reference sequence). The CDR3 sequence is CASIGQGGYGYTF. CDR3 sequence (DNA): TGTGCCAGCATAGGACAGGGAGGTTATGGCTACACCTTC.

The chain carries TRBV2 and TRBJ1-6; D perhaps matches TRBD1 (5 bases). V lost 3 bases, J lost 8 bases, and 11 bases lay in between. CDR1 SNHLY and CDR2 FYNNEI come from the germline V gene. The CDR3 totals 14 residues. CDR3 sequence: CASSEAGSDSPLHF. In DNA, the CDR3 is TGTGCCAGCAGTGAGGCAGGGTCGGATTCACCCCTCCACTTT.

The genes are TRBV7-9 and TRBJ2-5; 7 nucleotides match TRBD1. Germline V lookup: CDR1 SEHNR, CDR2 FQNEAQ (reference sequence). CDR3 length equals 16 residues. The V segment lost 5 bases and the J segment 10 bases; nucleotides outside the gene matches: 19. CDR3 in DNA: TGTGCCAGCAGCACCACCCGGACAGGAGACCTTGGTGACCAGTACTTC. This gives the protein CASSTTRTGDLGDQYF.

This CDR3 is CASSPQRAKTGSPLHF. Here the CDR3 DNA reads TGTGCCAGCTCACCACAGAGAGCTAAAACAGGCTCACCCCTCCACTTT. This sequence joins TRBV18 and TRBJ1-6; possibly TRBD1 for D (5 bases). V was cut by 1 base and J by 10 bases, with 17 bases left in between. The CDR3 has 16 residues. The germline CDR1 and CDR2 sequences are KGHSH and LQKENI.

The chain combines TRBV6-2 or TRBV6-3 with TRBJ2-7; possible D gene TRBD2, 5 bases. Germline values: CDR1 MNHEY, CDR2 SVGEGT. There are 11 residues in the CDR3. Trimming took off 5 bases at V and 7 bases at J, with 9 bases between the two ends. The CDR3 DNA reads as TGTGCCAGCAGTAGGACTGGGGAGCAGTACTTC. Translation: CASSRTGEQYF.

The rearrangement links TRBV18 to TRBJ1-2, with 8 bases fitting TRBD1. This CDR3 is built from 15 residues. The V and J ends lost 3 bases and 7 bases, in that order; junction bases with no gene match: 10. The V gene's germline CDR1 is KGHSH and CDR2 LQKENI. CDR3 bases: TGTGCCAGCTCACCCCCCCTGCCAGGGGGCGCTGGCTACACCTTC. This sequence encodes CASSPPLPGGAGYTF.

This clone was recorded once. The chain couples TRBV4-2 to TRBJ1-5; 9 bases are shared with TRBD1. The CDR3 spans 18 residues. With V trimmed by 3 bases and J by 0 bases, 9 bases remained unmatched. Germline V gives CDR1 LGHNA, CDR2 YNFKEQ. The CDR3 sequence: CASSQGQGTQYSNQPQHF. The CDR3 nucleotides read TGTGCCAGCAGCCAGGGACAGGGCACGCAATATAGCAATCAGCCCCAGCATTTT.

This clone appeared a single time. The chain couples TRBV5-4 to TRBJ2-5; 9 bases map to TRBD2. Germline lookup yields CDR1 SGHNT and CDR2 YYREEE (reference sequence). The CDR3 is 17 amino acids. With 2 bases clipped from V and 2 bases from J, the junction kept 10 bases outside the gene matches. CDR3 DNA sequence: TGTGCCAGCAGCTTAAAGGGGTCTAGCGGGGCACAAGAGACCCAGTACTTC. It specifies CASSLKGSSGAQETQYF. The whole variable domain, filled in from reference TRBV5-4 and TRBJ2-5, reads ETGVTQSPTHLIKTRGQQVTLRCSSQSGHNTVSWYQQALGQGPQFIFQYYREEENGRGNFPPRFSGLQFPNYSSELNVNALELDDSALYLCASSLKGSSGAQETQYFGPGTRLLVL.

In this sample, this clone turned up a few times. The chain is built from TRBV2 and TRBJ2-1; D is unresolved. The V end lost 6 bases, the J end lost 1 base, and 10 bases lay between the germline ends. Germline V gene data show CDR1 as SNHLY and CDR2 as FYNNEI. The CDR3 extends over 14 amino acids. This chain's CDR3 is CASRYDLSYNEQFF. DNA of the CDR3: TGTGCCAGCAGATATGACTTGTCCTACAATGAGCAGTTCTTC.

This clone was recorded once. V gene TRBV28 combines with J gene TRBJ1-2; D unclear. Trimming cost V 3 bases and J 8 bases, with 7 bases left between them. Germline V gene data show CDR1 as MDHEN and CDR2 as SYDVKM. This CDR3 region has 11 residues. Here the CDR3 reads CASSFTWGYTF. The CDR3 DNA sequence: TGTGCCAGCAGTTTCACGTGGGGCTACACCTTC.

V and J are TRBV6-1 and TRBJ1-5; no reliable D call. The germline V gene has CDR1 MNHNS and CDR2 SASEGT. The V and J ends lost 2 bases and 3 bases respectively, with 5 bases between them. The CDR3 is made up of 13 amino acids. CDR3 DNA: TGTGCCAGCAGTGAACTCCACAATCAGCCCCAGCATTTT. Protein: CASSELHNQPQHF.